The sequence of this T cell receptor (beta chain) was determined in a study of blood T cell repertoires in COVID-19 (dated by TCRdb to about 2020). Broadly, across the study: Collaborator samples came from the United States, Italy and Spain and covered acute and convalescent phases of COVID-19. The prospective study material was composed of cDNA or gDNA derived from T cells, B-cell-depleted T cells, or PBMCs. A freely available public database, intended as a resource for researchers studying the immune response to SARS-CoV-2, is where the repertoires were released. Samples came from the ongoing ImmuneRACE study (first 160 participants) plus 1,254 subjects from 6 global collaborators. The dataset comprised deeply sampled blood TCRbeta repertoires from subjects exposed to, actively infected with, or recovered from COVID-19. A de-identified subject ID, COVID-19 status, age in years and sex were almost always included in the sample metadata. Where available, HLA class I and class II types were taken from metadata supplied by the sample provider and were not determined by assay-based typing.

The immunoSEQ Assay, a bias-controlled multiplex PCR, was used to amplify TCRbeta CDR3 regions from genomic DNA. The authors processed their data as follows. The number of nucleated cells in each sample was estimated from the amplification of reference gene primers within the assay. Sequence reads were collapsed and filtered to measure the absolute abundance of every unique TCRbeta CDR3 rearrangement. For each sample, productive Simpson clonality was calculated by taking the square root of Simpson's diversity index across productive rearrangements. TCRdb provides this immuneACCESS table in a form limited to in-frame rearrangements. Some clones are lacking; in checked studies, under half of them reflect an unresolved V gene, and why the rest are absent is not known. That table gives V, J and clone size, and the DNA gave D and trimming. This sample lists tens of thousands of clones; 82% were detected once. About 7% of the sample lies in the top ten.

Collaborating institutions collected whole blood in K2EDTA tubes following their own protocols. Collaborator samples were shipped for TCRbeta analysis as frozen whole blood, isolated PBMCs, or DNA extracted from either sample type. Overall study outcomes, separate from this receptor: How much clinical and demographic metadata was included differed by source and by participant, and the metadata was provided uncurated.

A few counts support this clone. Its specific antigen is unknown. Per-nucleotide qualities are absent, and no much larger clonotype sits a single base away. The sequenced sample consisted of peripheral blood. This receptor was identified in a man aged 50-59 years with active or convalescent COVID-19.

The DNA reads as follows: TGTGCCAGCAGCGTAGTCCAGGACACCGGGGAGCTGTTTTTT. Its protein product is CASSVVQDTGELFF. The V and J segments used are TRBV9 and TRBJ2-2; a confident D gene designation cannot be given. V is cut by 0 bases and J by 3 bases, and the space between the germline ends is 6 bases. There are 14 amino acids in the CDR3, from cysteine to phenylalanine inclusive. Of all the DNA, just the CDR3 is kept, 42 bases in frame from base 1. Reading the germline V gene gives CDR1 SGDLS and CDR2 YYNGEE.